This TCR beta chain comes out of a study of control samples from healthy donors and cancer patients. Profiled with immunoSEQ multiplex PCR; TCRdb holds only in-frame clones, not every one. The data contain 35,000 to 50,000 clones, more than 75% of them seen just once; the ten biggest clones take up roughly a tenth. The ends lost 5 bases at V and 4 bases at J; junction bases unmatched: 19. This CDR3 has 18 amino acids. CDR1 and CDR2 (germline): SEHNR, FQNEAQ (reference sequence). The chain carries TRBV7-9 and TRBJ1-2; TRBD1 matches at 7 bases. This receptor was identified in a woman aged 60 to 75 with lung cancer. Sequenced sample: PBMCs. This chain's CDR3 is CASSPSDRRLLDRYGYTF. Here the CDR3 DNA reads TGTGCCAGCAGCCCGTCGGACAGGCGACTTCTCGATCGCTATGGCTACACCTTC.